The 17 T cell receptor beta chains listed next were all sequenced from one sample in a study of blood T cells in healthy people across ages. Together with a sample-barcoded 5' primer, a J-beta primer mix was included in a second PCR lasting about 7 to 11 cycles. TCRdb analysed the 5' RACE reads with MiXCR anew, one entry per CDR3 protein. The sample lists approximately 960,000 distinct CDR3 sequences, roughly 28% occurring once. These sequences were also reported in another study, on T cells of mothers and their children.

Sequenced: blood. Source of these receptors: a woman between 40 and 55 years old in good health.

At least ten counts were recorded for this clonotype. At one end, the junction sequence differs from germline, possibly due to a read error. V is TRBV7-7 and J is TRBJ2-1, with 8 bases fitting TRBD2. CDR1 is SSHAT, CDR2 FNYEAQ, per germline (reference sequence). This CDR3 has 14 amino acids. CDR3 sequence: CASSLAGPGNEQFF. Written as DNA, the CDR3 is TGTGCTAGCAGCTTAGCGGGGCCGGGCAATGAGCAGTTCTTC.

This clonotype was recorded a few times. The CDR3 DNA follows: TGTGCCAGCAGCTTAGGGTGGGGCGGCAGCATTAATCCCTACGGGCAGTACTTC. Its protein is CASSLGWGGSINPYGQYF. The chain carries TRBV7-8 and TRBJ2-4, with D perhaps TRBD1 (5 bases). The germline CDR1 and CDR2 sequences are SGHVS and FQNEAQ. The length of the CDR3 is 18 residues. V was pared by 1 base and J by 13 bases, with 29 bases between. Filled out from reference TRBV7-8 and TRBJ2-4, the complete variable domain reads GAGVSQSPRYKVAKRGQDVALRCDPISGHVSLFWYQQALGQGPEFLTYFQNEAQLDKSGLPSDRFFAERPEGSVSTLKIQRTQQEDSAVYLCASSLGWGGSINPYGQYFGAGTRLSVL.

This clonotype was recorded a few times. CDR3 region: CASSFNRYEQYF. DNA for the CDR3: TGTGCCAGCAGCTTCAACCGCTACGAGCAGTACTTC. The chain is built from TRBV7-2 and TRBJ2-7, with no clear D. CDR3 length equals 12 residues. CDR1 is SGHTA, CDR2 FQGNSA, per germline. Trimming shortened V by 3 bases and J by 3 bases, and 6 bases separated the two germline ends. Together with reference TRBV7-2 and TRBJ2-7, the CDR3 gives the full variable domain: GAGVSQSPSNKVTEKGKDVELRCDPISGHTALYWYRQSLGQGLEFLIYFQGNSAPDKSGLPSDRFSAERTGGSVSTLTIQRTQQEDSAVYLCASSFNRYEQYFGPGTRLTVT.

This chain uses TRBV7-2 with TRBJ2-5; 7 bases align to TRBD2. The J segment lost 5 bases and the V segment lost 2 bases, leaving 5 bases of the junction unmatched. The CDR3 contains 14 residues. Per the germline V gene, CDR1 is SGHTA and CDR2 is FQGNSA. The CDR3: CASSLYGRRETQYF. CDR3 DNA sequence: TGTGCCAGCAGCTTATACGGGAGGAGGGAGACCCAGTACTTC.

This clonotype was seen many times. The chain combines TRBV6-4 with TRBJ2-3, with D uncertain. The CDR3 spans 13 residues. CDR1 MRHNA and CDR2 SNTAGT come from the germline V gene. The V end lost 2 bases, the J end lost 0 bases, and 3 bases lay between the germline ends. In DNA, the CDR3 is TGTGCCAGCAGTGACACTAGCACAGATACGCAGTATTTT. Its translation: CASSDTSTDTQYF.

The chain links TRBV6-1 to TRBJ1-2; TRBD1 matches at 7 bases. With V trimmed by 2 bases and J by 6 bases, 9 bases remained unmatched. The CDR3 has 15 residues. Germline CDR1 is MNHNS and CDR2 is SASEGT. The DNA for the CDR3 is TGTGCCAGCAGTGAAAGCTACAGGGGTGAAAATGGCTACACCTTC. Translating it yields CASSESYRGENGYTF.

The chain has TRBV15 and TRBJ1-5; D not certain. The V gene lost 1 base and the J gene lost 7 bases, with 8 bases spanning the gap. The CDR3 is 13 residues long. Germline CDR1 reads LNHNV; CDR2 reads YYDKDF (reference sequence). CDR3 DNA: TGTGCCACCAGCAGAGGTGGGAGGCAGCCCCAGCATTTT. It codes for CATSRGGRQPQHF.

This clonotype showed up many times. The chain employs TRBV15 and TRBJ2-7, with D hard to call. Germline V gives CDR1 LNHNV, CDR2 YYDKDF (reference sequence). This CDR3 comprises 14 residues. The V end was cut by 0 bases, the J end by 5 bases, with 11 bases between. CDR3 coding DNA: TGTGCCACCAGCAGAGATCTTCCGAGCAACGAGCAGTACTTC. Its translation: CATSRDLPSNEQYF.

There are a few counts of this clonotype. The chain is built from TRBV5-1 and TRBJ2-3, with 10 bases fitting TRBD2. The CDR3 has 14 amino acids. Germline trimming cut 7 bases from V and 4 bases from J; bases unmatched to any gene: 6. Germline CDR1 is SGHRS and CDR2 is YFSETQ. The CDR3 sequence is CASGAGGDPDTQYF. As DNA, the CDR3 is TGCGCCAGCGGAGCGGGGGGGGACCCAGATACGCAGTATTTT.

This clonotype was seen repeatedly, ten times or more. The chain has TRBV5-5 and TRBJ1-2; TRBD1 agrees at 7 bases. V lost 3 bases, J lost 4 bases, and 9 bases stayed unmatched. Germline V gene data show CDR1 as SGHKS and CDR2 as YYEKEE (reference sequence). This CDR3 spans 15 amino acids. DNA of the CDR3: TGTGCCAGCAGCTCGTGGGACAGTCCGTCCTATGGCTACACCTTC. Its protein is CASSSWDSPSYGYTF. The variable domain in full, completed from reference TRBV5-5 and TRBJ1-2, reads DAGVTQSPTHLIKTRGQQVTLRCSPISGHKSVSWYQQVLGQGPQFIFQYYEKEERGRGNFPDRFSARQFPNYSSELNVNALLLGDSALYLCASSSWDSPSYGYTFGSGTRLTVV.

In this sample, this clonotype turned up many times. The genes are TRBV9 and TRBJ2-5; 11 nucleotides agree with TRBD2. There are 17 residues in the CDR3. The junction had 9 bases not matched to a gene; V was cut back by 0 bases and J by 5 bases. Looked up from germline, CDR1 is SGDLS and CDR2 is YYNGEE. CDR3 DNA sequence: TGTGCCAGCAGCGTAGCACCCCTAGCGGGGGGTAAGGAGACCCAGTACTTC. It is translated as CASSVAPLAGGKETQYF. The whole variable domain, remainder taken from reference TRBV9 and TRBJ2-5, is DSGVTQTPKHLITATGQRVTLRCSPRSGDLSVYWYQQSLDQGLQFLIQYYNGEERAKGNILERFSAQQFPDLHSELNLSSLELGDSALYFCASSVAPLAGGKETQYFGPGTRLLVL.

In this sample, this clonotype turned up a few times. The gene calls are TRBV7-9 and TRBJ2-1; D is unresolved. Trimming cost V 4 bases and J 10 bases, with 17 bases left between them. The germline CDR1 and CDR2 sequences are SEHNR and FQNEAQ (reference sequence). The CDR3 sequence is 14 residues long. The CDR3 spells CASSSSAPRREQFF. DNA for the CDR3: TGTGCCAGCAGCTCCTCGGCCCCGCGGCGCGAGCAGTTCTTC.

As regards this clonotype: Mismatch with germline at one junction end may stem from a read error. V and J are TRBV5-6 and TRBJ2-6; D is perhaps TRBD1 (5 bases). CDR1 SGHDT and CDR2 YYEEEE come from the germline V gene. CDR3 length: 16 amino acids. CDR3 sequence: CASSLRVSSGANVPTF. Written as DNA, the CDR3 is TGTGCCAGCAGCTTACGGGTCAGCTCTGGGGCCAACGTCCCGACTTTC.

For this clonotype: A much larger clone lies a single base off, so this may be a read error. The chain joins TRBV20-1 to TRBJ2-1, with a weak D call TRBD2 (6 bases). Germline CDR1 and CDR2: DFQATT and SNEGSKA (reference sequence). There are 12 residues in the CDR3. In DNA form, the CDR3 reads TGCAGGGCTAGAGGCGGCGGGGTAGAGCAGTTCTTC. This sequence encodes CRARGGGVEQFF.

CDR3 amino acids: CSARDQGSQETQYF. CDR3 DNA: TGCAGTGCTAGAGACCAGGGTTCCCAAGAGACCCAGTACTTC. The chain is built from TRBV20-1 and TRBJ2-5; D may be TRBD1 (5 bases). The germline V and J ends were trimmed by 0 bases and 1 base, with 9 bases remaining between them. Germline V lookup: CDR1 DFQATT, CDR2 SNEGSKA (reference sequence). The CDR3 sequence is 14 residues long.

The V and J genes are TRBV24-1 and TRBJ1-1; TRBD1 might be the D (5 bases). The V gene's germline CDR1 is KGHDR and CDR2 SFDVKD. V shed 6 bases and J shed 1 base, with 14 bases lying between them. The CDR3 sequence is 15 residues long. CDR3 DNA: TGTGCCACCAGTCCTGGAGGGGCGCGGAACACTGAAGCTTTCTTT. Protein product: CATSPGGARNTEAFF.

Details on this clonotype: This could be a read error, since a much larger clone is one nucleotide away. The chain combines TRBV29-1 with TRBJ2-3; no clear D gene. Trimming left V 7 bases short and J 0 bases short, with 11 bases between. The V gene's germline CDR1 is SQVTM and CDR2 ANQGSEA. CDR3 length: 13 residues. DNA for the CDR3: TGCAGCGCATGGGGATCTAGCACAGATACGCAGTATTTT. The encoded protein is CSAWGSSTDTQYF.